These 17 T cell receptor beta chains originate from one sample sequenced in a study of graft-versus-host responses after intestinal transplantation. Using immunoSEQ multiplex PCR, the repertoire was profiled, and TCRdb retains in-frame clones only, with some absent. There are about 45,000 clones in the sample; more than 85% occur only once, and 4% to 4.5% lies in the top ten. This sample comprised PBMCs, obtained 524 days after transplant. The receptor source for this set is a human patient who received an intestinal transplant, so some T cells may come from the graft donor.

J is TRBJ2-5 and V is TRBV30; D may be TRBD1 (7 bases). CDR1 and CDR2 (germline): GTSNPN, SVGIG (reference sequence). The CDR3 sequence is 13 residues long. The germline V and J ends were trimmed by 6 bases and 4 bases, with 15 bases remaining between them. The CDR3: CACPVQGGETQYF. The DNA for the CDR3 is TGTGCCTGCCCAGTTCAGGGGGGAGAGACCCAGTACTTC.

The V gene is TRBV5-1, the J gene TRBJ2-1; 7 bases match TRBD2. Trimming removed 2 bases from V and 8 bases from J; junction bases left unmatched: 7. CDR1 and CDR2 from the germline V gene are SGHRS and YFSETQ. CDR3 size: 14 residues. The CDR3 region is CASSFTGGSYEQFF. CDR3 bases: TGCGCCAGCAGCTTTACTGGCGGGAGCTATGAGCAGTTCTTC.

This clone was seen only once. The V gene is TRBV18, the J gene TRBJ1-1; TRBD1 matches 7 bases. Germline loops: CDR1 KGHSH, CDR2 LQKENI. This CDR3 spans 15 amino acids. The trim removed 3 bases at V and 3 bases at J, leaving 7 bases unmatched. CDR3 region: CASSPSRQGYTEAFF. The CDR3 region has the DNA TGTGCCAGCTCACCCTCCCGACAGGGTTACACTGAAGCTTTCTTT.

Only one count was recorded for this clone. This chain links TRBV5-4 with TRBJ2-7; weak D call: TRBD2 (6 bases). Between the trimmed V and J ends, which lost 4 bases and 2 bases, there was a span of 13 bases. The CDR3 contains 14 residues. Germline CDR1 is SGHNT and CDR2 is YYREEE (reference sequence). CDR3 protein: CASSQDRLAYEQYF. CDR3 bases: TGTGCCAGCAGCCAAGACCGACTAGCCTACGAGCAGTACTTC.

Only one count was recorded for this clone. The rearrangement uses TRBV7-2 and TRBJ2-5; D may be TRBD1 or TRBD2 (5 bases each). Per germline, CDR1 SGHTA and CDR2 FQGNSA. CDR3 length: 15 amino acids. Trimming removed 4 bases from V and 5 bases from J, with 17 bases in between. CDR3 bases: TGTGCCAGCAGCTCCGATCCGGGACGACGGGAGACCCAGTACTTC. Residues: CASSSDPGRRETQYF.

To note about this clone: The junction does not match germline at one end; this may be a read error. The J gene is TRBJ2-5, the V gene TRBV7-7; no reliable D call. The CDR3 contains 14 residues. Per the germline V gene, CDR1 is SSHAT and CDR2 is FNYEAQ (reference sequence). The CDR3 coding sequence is TGTGCTAGCAGCCCCCCGCCTGTGGGAGAGACCCAGTACTTC. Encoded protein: CASSPPPVGETQYF.

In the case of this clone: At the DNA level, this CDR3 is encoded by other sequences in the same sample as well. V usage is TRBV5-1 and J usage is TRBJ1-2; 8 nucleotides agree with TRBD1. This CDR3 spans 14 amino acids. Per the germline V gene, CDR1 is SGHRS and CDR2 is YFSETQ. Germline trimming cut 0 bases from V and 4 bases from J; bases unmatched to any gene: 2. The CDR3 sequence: CASSLVTGGYGYTF. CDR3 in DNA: TGCGCCAGCAGCTTGGTCACAGGGGGCTATGGCTACACCTTC.

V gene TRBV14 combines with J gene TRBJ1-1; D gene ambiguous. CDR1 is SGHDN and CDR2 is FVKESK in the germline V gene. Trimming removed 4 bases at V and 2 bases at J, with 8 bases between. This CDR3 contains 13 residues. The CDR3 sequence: CASSLQRNTEAFF. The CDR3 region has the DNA TGTGCCAGCAGCCTACAGCGAAACACTGAAGCTTTCTTT.

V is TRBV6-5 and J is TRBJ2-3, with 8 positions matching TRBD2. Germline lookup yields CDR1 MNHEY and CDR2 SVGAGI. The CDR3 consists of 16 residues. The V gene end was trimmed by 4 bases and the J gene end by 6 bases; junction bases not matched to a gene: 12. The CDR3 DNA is TGTGCCAGCAGTTCCCAATTGGCGGGAGGTCTGGATACGCAGTATTTT. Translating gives CASSSQLAGGLDTQYF.

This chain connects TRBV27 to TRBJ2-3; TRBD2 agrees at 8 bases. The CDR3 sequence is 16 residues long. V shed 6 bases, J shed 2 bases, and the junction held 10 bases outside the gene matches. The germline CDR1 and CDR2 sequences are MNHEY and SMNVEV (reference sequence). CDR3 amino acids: CASRERAGDLTDTQYF. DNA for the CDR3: TGTGCCAGCAGAGAACGAGCGGGAGACCTCACAGATACGCAGTATTTT.

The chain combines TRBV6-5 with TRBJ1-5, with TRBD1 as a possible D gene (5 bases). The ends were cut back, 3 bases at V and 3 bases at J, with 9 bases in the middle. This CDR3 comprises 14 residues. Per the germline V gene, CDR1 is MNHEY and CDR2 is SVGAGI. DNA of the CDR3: TGTGCCAGCAGTTATGTACAGGCCAATCAGCCCCAGCATTTT. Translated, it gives CASSYVQANQPQHF.

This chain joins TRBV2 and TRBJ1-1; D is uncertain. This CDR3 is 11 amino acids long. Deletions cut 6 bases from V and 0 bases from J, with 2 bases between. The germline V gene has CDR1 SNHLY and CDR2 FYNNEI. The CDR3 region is CASRLNTEAFF. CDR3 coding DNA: TGTGCCAGCAGATTGAACACTGAAGCTTTCTTT.

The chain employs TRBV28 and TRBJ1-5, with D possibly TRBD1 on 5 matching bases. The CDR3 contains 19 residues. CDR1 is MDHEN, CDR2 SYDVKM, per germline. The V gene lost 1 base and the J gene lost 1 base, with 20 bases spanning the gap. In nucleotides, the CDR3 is TGTGCCAGCAGTTTATTCAGGGTACCCTATTCGGGCAGCAATCAGCCCCAGCATTTT. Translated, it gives CASSLFRVPYSGSNQPQHF.

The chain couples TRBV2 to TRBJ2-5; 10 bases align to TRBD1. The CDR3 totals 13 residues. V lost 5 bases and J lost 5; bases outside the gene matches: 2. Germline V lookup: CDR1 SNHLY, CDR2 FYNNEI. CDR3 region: CASSWDRGETQYF. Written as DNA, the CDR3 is TGTGCCAGCAGTTGGGACAGGGGTGAGACCCAGTACTTC.

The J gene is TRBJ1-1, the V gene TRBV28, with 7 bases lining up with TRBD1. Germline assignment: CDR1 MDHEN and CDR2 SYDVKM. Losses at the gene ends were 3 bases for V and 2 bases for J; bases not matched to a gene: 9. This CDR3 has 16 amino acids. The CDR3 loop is CASSFWQGGPNTEAFF. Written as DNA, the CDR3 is TGTGCCAGCAGTTTCTGGCAGGGGGGGCCTAACACTGAAGCTTTCTTT.

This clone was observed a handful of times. CDR3 residues: CASSVSPSRYQETQYF. CDR3 nucleotide sequence: TGTGCCAGCAGCGTAAGCCCCTCTCGTTACCAAGAGACCCAGTACTTC. V gene TRBV9 combines with J gene TRBJ2-5; D not resolved. The CDR3 totals 16 residues. With 1 base removed from V and 0 bases from J, the gap between germline ends came to 13 bases. Germline V gene data show CDR1 as SGDLS and CDR2 as YYNGEE.

The DNA of the CDR3 is TGTGCCAGCAGCTTATTGGCCAGCTCCTACGAGCAGTACTTC. This gives the protein CASSLLASSYEQYF. The rearrangement links TRBV7-6 to TRBJ2-7; D is uncertain. The CDR3 totals 14 residues. V lost 2 bases and J lost 0, with 8 bases in between. CDR1 SGHVS and CDR2 FNYEAQ come from the germline V gene.